The clone carrying this T cell receptor beta chain was counted between two and nine times. The data originate from a study of cytomegalovirus exposure and HLA in healthy donors. Produced via immunoSEQ multiplex PCR; TCRdb's table is partial and in-frame only. In the table there are about 250,000 clones, about 90% of which are singletons. The specimen was PBMCs. The TCR was taken from a young man in good health and CMV-seropositive.

As DNA, the CDR3 is TGTGCCTGGAGTGCCTCCGGGACTAACTACAATGAGCAGTTCTTC. Its protein is CAWSASGTNYNEQFF. The gene calls are TRBV30 and TRBJ2-1; TRBD2 aligns across 7 bases. The length of the CDR3 is 15 residues. V was pared by 1 base and J by 3 bases, with 6 bases of the junction left unmatched. Germline CDR1 and CDR2: GTSNPN and SVGIG (reference sequence). Complete variable domain (other parts from reference TRBV30 and TRBJ2-1): SQTIHQWPATLVQPVGSPLSLECTVEGTSNPNLYWYRQAAGRGLQLLFYSVGIGQISSEVPQNLSASRPQDRQFILSSKKLLLSDSGFYLCAWSASGTNYNEQFFGPGTRLTVL.